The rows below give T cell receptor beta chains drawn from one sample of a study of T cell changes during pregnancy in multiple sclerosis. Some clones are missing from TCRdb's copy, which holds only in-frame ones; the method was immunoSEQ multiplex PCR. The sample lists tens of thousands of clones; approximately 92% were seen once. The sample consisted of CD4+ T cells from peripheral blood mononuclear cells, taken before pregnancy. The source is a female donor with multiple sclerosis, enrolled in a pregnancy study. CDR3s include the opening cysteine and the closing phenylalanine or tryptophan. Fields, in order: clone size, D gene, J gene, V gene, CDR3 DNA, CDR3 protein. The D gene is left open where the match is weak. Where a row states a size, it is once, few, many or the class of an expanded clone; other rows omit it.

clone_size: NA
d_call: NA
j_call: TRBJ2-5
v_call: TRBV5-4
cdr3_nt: TGTGCCAGCAGCTTGAGGGGGGAGACCCAGTACTTC
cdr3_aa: CASSLRGETQYF

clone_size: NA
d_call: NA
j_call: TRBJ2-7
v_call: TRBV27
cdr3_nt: TGTGCCAGCGCAGGGTTCTCCTACGAGCAGTACTTC
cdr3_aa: CASAGFSYEQYF

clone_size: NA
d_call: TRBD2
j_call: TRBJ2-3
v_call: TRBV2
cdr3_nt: TGTGCCAGCAGTCCGGGACTAGCGGGAGACTTTACGCAGTATTTT
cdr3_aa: CASSPGLAGDFTQYF

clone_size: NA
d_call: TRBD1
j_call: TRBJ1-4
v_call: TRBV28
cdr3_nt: TGTGCCAGCAGGCAGGGGGGCGGAATTGGTGAAAAACTGTTTTTT
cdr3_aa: CASRQGGGIGEKLFF

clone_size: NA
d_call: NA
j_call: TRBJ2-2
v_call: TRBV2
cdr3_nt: TGTGCCAGCAGCGGGGCGAACACCGGGGAGCTGTTTTTT
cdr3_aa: CASSGANTGELFF

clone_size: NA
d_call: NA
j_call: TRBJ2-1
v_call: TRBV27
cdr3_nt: TGTGCCAGCAGTCGTATCGGGACTCCTGAGCAGTTCTTC
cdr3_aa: CASSRIGTPEQFF

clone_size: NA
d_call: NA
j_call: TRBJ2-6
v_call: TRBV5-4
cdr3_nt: TGTGCCAGCAGCTCCGCAAGGGGAGGGGCCAACGTCCTGACTTTC
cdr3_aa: CASSSARGGANVLTF

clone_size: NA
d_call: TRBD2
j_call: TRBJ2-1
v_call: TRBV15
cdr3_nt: TGTGCCACCAGCAGAGATTTGGCTAGCGGGAGGACTTACAATGAGCAGTTCTTC
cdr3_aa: CATSRDLASGRTYNEQFF

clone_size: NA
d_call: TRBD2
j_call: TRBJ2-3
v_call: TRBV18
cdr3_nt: TGTGCCAGCTCACAAACTAGCGGGAGGACAGATACGCAGTATTTT
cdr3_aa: CASSQTSGRTDTQYF

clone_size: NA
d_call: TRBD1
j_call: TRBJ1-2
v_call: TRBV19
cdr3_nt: TGTGCCAGTAGTAATCCGGGACAGGGTAACTATGGCTACACCTTC
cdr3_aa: CASSNPGQGNYGYTF

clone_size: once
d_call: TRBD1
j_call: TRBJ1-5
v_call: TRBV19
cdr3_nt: TGTGCCAGTACCTCGGACAGGGTTTATAGCAATCAGCCCCAGCATTTT
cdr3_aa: CASTSDRVYSNQPQHF

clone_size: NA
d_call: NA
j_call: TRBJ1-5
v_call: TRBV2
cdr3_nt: TGTGCCACAGGGGATGGGGTCAATCAGCCCCAGCATTTT
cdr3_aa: CATGDGVNQPQHF

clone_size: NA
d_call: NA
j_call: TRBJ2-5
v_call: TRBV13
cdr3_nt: TGTGCCAGCAGCCAGACAGGGACTCGGGAGACCCAGTACTTC
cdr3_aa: CASSQTGTRETQYF

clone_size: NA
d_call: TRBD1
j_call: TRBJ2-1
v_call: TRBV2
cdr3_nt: TGTGCCAGCATTACAGGGGACAATGAGCAGTTCTTC
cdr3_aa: CASITGDNEQFF

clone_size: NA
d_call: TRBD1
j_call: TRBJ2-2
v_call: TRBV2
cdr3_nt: TGTGCCAGCAGTGAATCCGGGACAGGGGGAATCGCCGGGGAGCTGTTTTTT
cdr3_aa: CASSESGTGGIAGELFF

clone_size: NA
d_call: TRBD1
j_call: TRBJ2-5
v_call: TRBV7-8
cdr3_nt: TGTGCCAGCAGCTTAGCAGGGGTAGCGAGGACAGGGGGCTTGTTGCTTAAGACCCAGTACTTC
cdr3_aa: CASSLAGVARTGGLLLKTQYF

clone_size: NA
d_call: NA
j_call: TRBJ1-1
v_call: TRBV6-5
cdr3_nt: TGTGCCAGCAGTTACTCCGGGGATGAAGCTTTCTTT
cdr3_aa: CASSYSGDEAFF

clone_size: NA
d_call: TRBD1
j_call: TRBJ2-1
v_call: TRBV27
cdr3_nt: TGTGCCAGCAGTTCCGGACAGGGAATGCCCTACAATGAGCAGTTCTTC
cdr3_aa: CASSSGQGMPYNEQFF

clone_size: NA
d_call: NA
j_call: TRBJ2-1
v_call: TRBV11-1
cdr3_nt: TGTGCCAGCAGGATGGGAGGCCATGAGCAGTTCTTC
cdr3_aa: CASRMGGHEQFF

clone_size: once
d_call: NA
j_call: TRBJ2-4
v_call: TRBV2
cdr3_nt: TGTGCCAGCAGCACTAACATTCAGTACTTC
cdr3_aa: CASSTNIQYF

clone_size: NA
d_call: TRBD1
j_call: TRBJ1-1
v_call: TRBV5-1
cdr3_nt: TGCGCCAGCAGCTTCGGGTTTAACTTAGGACAGGGGAACACTGAAGCTTTCTTT
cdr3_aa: CASSFGFNLGQGNTEAFF

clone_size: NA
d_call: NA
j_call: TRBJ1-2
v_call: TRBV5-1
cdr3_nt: TGCGCCAGCAGCCGGGACGACAGGACCCTAGGGTATGGCTACACCTTC
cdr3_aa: CASSRDDRTLGYGYTF

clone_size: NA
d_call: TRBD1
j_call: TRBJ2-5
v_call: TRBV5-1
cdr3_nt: TGCGCCAGCAGCTTGTCTATGGGGACAGGGCAAGAGACCCAGTACTTC
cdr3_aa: CASSLSMGTGQETQYF

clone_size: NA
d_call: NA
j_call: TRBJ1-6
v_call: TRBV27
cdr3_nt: TGTGCCAGCAGAAGCTTCGGGCCCGGAGGCTCCTATAATTCACCCCTCCACTTT
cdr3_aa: CASRSFGPGGSYNSPLHF

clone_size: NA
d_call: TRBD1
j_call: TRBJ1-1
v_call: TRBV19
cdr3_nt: TGTGCCAGTAGTATCGGGACAGTTCTTTTTGGGACTGAAGCTTTCTTT
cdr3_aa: CASSIGTVLFGTEAFF

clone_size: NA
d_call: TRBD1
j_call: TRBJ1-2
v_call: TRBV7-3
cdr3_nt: TGTGCCAGCAGCTCGACAGGGGGCGCCTATGGCTACACCTTC
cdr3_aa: CASSSTGGAYGYTF

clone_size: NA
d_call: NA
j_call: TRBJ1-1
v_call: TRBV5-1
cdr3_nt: TGCGCCAGCAGCTTGGGCCTGGGCCCTGAAGCTTTCTTT
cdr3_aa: CASSLGLGPEAFF

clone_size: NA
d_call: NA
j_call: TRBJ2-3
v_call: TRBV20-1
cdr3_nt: TGCAGTGCCAGACTTTCGGATACGCAGTATTTT
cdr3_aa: CSARLSDTQYF

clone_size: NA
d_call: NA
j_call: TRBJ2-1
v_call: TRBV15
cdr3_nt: TGTGCCACCAGTGCCGGGTTCAACAATGAGCAGTTCTTC
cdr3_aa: CATSAGFNNEQFF

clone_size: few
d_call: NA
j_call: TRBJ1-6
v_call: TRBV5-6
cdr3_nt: TGTGCCAGCAGCTTGGCCTACGGGGGAAGGAATTCACCCCTCCACTTT
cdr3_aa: CASSLAYGGRNSPLHF

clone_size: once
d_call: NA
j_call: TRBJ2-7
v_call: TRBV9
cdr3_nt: TGTGCCAGCAGCGTAGAACAGGGCAAGACCTACGAGCAGTACTTC
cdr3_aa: CASSVEQGKTYEQYF

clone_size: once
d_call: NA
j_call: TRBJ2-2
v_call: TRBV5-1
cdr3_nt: TGCGCCAGCAGCTTGGCCCTTTCTCCGGGAGTCTCGGATAATCAGGAGGCCGGGGAGCTGTTTTTT
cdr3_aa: CASSLALSPGVSDNQEAGELFF

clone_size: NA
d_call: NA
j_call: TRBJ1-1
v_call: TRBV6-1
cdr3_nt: TGTGCCAGCAGGGTCGACAGGAACACTGAAGCTTTCTTT
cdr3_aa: CASRVDRNTEAFF

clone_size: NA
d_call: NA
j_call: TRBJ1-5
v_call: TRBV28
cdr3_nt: TGTGCCAGCAGTCGAGCGGGGTATAGCAATCAGCCCCAGCATTTT
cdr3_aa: CASSRAGYSNQPQHF

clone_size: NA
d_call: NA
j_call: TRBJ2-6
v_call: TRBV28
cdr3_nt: TGTGCCAGCAGTTTAGGGGCCAGGGCCAACTCTGGGGCCAACGTCCTGACTTTC
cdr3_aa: CASSLGARANSGANVLTF

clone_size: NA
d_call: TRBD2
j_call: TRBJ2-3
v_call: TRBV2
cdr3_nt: TGTGCCAGCAGTGAAGATAGCGGGAGAAGGGCAGATACGCAGTATTTT
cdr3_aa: CASSEDSGRRADTQYF

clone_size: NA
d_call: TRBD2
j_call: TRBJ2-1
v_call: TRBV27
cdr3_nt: TGTGCCAGCAGCCGGACTAGCGGGTTCTACAATGAGCAGTTCTTC
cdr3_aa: CASSRTSGFYNEQFF

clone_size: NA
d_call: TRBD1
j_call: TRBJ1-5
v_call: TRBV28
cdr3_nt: TGTGCCAGCAGAGGACAGGGAGAAGGGGAACAGCCCCAGCATTTT
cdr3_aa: CASRGQGEGEQPQHF

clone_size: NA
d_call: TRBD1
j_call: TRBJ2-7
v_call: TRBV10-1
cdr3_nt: TGCGCCAGCAGTGGGCCCCGTACAGGGGGCAGCTACGAGCAGTACTTC
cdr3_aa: CASSGPRTGGSYEQYF

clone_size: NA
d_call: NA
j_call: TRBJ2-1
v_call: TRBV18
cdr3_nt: TGTGCCAGCTCCCTCCCGGGGGTCGCCTACAATGAGCAGTTCTTC
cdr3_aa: CASSLPGVAYNEQFF

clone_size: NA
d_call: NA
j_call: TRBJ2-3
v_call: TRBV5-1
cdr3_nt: TGCGCCAGCAGCTTACAAGGATTGGGGCCGGCCACAGATACGCAGTATTTT
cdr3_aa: CASSLQGLGPATDTQYF

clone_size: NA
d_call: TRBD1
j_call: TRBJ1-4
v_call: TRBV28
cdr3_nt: TGTGCCAGTACTGACAGGGGTAATGAAAAACTGTTTTTT
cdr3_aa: CASTDRGNEKLFF

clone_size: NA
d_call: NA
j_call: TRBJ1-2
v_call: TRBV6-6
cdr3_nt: TGTGCCAGCAGTTACCCGTCATTTGAGAGCCCCTACACCTTC
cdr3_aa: CASSYPSFESPYTF

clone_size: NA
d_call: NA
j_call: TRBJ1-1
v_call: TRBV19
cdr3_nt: TGTGCCAGTACCACCCTAGAGGCGGGGACTGAAGCTTTCTTT
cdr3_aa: CASTTLEAGTEAFF

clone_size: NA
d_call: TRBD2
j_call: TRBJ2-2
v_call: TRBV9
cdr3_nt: TGTGCCAGCAGCGTAGGAGTAGCGGGGACCGGGGAGCTGTTTTTT
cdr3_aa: CASSVGVAGTGELFF

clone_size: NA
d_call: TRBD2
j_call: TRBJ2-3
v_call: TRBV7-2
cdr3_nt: TGTGCCAGCAGCGAGGGACTAGCGGGGTTTACGCAGTATTTT
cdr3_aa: CASSEGLAGFTQYF

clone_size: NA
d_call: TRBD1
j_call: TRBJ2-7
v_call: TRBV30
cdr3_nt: TGTGCCTGGAGAAGGACAGGGAGGCCCTACGAGCAGTACTTC
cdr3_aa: CAWRRTGRPYEQYF

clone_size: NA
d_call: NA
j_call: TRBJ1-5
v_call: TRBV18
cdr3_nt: TGTGCCAGCTCACCAAGAGGAATGGGCAATCAGCCCCAGCATTTT
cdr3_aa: CASSPRGMGNQPQHF

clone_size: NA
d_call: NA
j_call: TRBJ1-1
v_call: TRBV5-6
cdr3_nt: TGTGCCAGCACCTGGGAGACAGGATGGAACACTGAAGCTTTCTTT
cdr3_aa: CASTWETGWNTEAFF

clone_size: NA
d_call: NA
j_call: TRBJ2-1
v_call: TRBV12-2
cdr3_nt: TGTGCAAGTTATTTTCGGCGGCGGGGGTACAATGAGCAGTTCTTC
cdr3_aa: CASYFRRRGYNEQFF